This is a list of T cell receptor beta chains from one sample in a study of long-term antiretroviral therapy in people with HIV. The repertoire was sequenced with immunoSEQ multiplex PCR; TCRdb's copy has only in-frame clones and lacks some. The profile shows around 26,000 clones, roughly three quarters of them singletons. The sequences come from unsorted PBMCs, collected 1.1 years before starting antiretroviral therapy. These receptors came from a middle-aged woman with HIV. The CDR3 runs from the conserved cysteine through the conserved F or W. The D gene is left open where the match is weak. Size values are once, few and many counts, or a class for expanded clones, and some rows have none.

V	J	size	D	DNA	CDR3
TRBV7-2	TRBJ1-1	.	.	TGTGCCAGCAGCTTACTTCAGCACACTGAAGCTTTCTTT	CASSLLQHTEAFF
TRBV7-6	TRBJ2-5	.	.	TGTGCCAGCAGTCGTTACAGGGAAGAGACCCAGTACTTC	CASSRYREETQYF
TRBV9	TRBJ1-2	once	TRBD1	TGTGCCAGCAGCGAACCCGGGACAGGGGGCCTGGACTATGGCTACACCTTC	CASSEPGTGGLDYGYTF
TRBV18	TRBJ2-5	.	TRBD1	TGTGCCAGCTCACTGAGACAGGGAGAGACCCAGTACTTC	CASSLRQGETQYF
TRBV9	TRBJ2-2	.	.	TGTGCCAGCAGCGCCACACCGCAGGGGTTGAACACCGGGGAGCTGTTTTTT	CASSATPQGLNTGELFF
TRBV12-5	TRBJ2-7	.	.	TGTGCTAGTGGTTTGGAATCCTACGAGCAGTACTTC	CASGLESYEQYF
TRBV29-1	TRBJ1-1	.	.	TGCAGCGTGCAGGAGATGAACACTGAAGCTTTCTTT	CSVQEMNTEAFF
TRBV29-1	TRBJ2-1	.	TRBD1	TGCAGCGTTCCTGGGGGGACAGGGAGCGGTACTTACAATGAGCAGTTCTTC	CSVPGGTGSGTYNEQFF
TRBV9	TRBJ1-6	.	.	TGTGCCAGCAGCGTAGGGCAGACAAATTCACCCCTCCACTTT	CASSVGQTNSPLHF
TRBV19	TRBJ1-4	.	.	TGTGCCAGTAGTATGGCCGAGGCAAATGAAAAACTGTTTTTT	CASSMAEANEKLFF
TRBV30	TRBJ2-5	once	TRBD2	TGTGCCTGGAGTGAGGGACTAGCGGGAGAAGAGGAGACCCAGTACTTC	CAWSEGLAGEEETQYF
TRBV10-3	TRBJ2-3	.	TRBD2	TGTGCCATCAGTGGGGCTAGCGGGAGTGATACGCAGTATTTT	CAISGASGSDTQYF
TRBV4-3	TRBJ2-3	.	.	TGCGCCAGCAGCCAAGATCCTAGTACAGATACGCAGTATTTT	CASSQDPSTDTQYF
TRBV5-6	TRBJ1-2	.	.	TGTGCCAGCAGCTTGGGGGGCGCCTTCTATGGCTACACCTTC	CASSLGGAFYGYTF
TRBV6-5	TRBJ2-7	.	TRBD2	TGTGCCAGCAGGAGAGAAAGCGGGAGCTCCTACGAGCAGTACTTC	CASRRESGSSYEQYF
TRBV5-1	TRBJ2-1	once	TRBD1	TGCGCCAGCAGCTGGTGGACAGGGATATCCAATGAGCAGTTCTTC	CASSWWTGISNEQFF
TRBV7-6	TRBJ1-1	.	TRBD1	TGTGCCAGCAGCTCCGGGACAGGGAACACTGAAGCTTTCTTT	CASSSGTGNTEAFF
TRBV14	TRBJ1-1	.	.	TGTGCCAGCAGCCCGACAGTGCACACTGAAGCTTTCTTT	CASSPTVHTEAFF
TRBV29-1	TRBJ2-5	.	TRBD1	TGCAGCGTGTACAGGGGGGCGGAGACCCAGTACTTC	CSVYRGAETQYF
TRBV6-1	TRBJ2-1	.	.	TGTGCCAGCTTGAAGGTAGGCTACAATGAGCAGTTCTTC	CASLKVGYNEQFF
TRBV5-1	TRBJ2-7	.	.	TGCGCCAGCAGCTTCCAGGACCAGACCTACGAGCAGTACTTC	CASSFQDQTYEQYF
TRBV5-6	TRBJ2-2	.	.	TGTGCCAGCAGCTTCGAGCGTACGAACACCGGGGAGCTGTTTTTT	CASSFERTNTGELFF
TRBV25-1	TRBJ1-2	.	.	TGTGCCAGCAGTGAAAGGGGAACAGCCGATGGCTACACCTTC	CASSERGTADGYTF
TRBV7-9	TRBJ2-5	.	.	TGTGCCAGCAGCCTGATCTTGGAAGAGACCCAGTACTTC	CASSLILEETQYF
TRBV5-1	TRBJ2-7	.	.	TGCGCCAGCAGCCCAGGACAGAGCGGGTGGAACGAGCAGTACTTC	CASSPGQSGWNEQYF
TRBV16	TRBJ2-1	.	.	TGTGCCAGCAGCCAATTTGGTGCGACAGCCCTTCGAGGCGATGAGCAGTTCTTC	CASSQFGATALRGDEQFF
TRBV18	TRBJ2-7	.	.	TGTGCCAGCTCGGGTGCCCCGTATGGGCAGTACTTC	CASSGAPYGQYF
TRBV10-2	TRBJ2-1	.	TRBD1	TGCGCCAGCACAGGGGGCGGCTACAATGAGCAGTTCTTC	CASTGGGYNEQFF
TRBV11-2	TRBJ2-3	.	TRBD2	TGTGCCAGCAGCTCCCGAAGTAGCGGGGGGGTCAGAACAGATACGCAGTATTTT	CASSSRSSGGVRTDTQYF
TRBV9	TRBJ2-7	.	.	TGTGCCAGCAGCGTTACCGGGACGGCCGTCTACGAGCAGTACTTC	CASSVTGTAVYEQYF
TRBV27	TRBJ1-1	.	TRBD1	TGTGCCAGCAGACGGACAGGGGGCACTGAAGCTTTCTTT	CASRRTGGTEAFF
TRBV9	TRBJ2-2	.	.	TGTGCCAGCAGCGCCCTCGGTGGGAACACCGGGGAGCTGTTTTTT	CASSALGGNTGELFF
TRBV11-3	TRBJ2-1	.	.	TGTGCCAGCAGCTTACTACAGGGCGCCTACAATGAGCAGTTCTTC	CASSLLQGAYNEQFF
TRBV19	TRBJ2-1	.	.	TGTGCCAGTAGTGGGGCACCCGACAGGCCCTCCTACAATGAGCAGTTCTTC	CASSGAPDRPSYNEQFF
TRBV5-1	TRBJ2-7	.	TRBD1	TGCGCCAGCAGCCCCGGACAGGGCCGAGTTAACGAGCAGTACTTC	CASSPGQGRVNEQYF
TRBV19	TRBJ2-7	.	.	TGTGCCAGTAGTATAGGTGTGGGGGATTCCTACGAGCAGTACTTC	CASSIGVGDSYEQYF
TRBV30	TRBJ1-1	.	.	TGTGCCTGCCTTTCGTGGGAAAACACTGAAGCTTTCTTT	CACLSWENTEAFF
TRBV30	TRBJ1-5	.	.	TGTGCCTGGAGGCATGGAAGTAATCAGCCCCAGCATTTT	CAWRHGSNQPQHF
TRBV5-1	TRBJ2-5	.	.	TGCGCCAGCAGTAGTGACAGGCCTCACCAAGAGACCCAGTACTTC	CASSSDRPHQETQYF
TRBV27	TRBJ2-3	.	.	TGTGCCAGCAGTTTCAACGTCCCTGATACGCAGTATTTT	CASSFNVPDTQYF
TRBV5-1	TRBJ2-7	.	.	TGCGCCAGCAGCTTGGATGGTCTTAAGTCTGAGGAGCAGTACTTC	CASSLDGLKSEEQYF